The 9 T cell receptor beta chains reported below all come from one sample, sequenced in a study of molecular identifiers for immune sequencing clone quantification. TCRdb fed the PCR reads into MiXCR, producing one record per CDR3 protein. Among more than 450,000 distinct CDR3 sequences listed, roughly a fifth were seen once. The sample comprised naive CD8+ T cells from blood, with Jurkat cell RNA spiked in. As to subset: FACS-sorted CD8+CD4-CCR7+CD45RA+ naive T cells. The receptors come from a human donor in good health. Some libraries in this study had Jurkat cell RNA spiked in.

This clonotype has a count of ten or more. At one of its ends the junction is not consistent with the germline gene, which may arise from a read error. The V call is TRBV13, the J call TRBJ2-3; 11 bases fit TRBD2. The CDR3 extends over 12 amino acids. Germline CDR1 PRHDT, CDR2 FYEKMQ (reference sequence). CDR3 loop: CASSGIAGGCRF. The CDR3, as DNA: TGTGCCAGCAGCGGGATAGCGGGAGGGTGTCGTTTT.

The CDR3: CATSVRGLTDTQYF. The DNA for the CDR3 is TGTGCCACCAGTGTGCGGGGGCTAACGGATACGCAGTATTTT. The chain couples TRBV24-1 to TRBJ2-3, with a weak D call TRBD2 (7 bases). This CDR3 is 14 amino acids long. Trimming pared 5 bases from V and 6 bases from J, leaving 14 bases between. Germline CDR1 and CDR2: KGHDR and SFDVKD.

This clonotype has more than one count but fewer than ten. The CDR3 nucleotides are TGCGCCAGCATATCTCATCGTAAAACAGATACGCAGTATTTT. Protein sequence: CASISHRKTDTQYF. The V call is TRBV10-1, the J call TRBJ2-3; D uncertain. CDR3 length: 14 amino acids. Germline V gives CDR1 WNHNN, CDR2 SYGVQD (reference sequence). V shed 7 bases and J shed 3 bases, with 14 bases lying between them.

A word on this clonotype: The junction and the germline gene differ at one end; a read error may be behind it. The chain joins TRBV12-3 or TRBV12-4 to TRBJ2-7, with D perhaps matching TRBD2 (6 bases). This CDR3 region has 13 residues. The CDR3 DNA follows: TGTGCCGGCAGCCCGACTAGTTCCTACGAGCAGTACTTC. As protein: CAGSPTSSYEQYF.

The rearrangement links TRBV28 to TRBJ1-5; D is unclear. The CDR3 covers 16 residues. In germline, CDR1 is MDHEN, CDR2 SYDVKM. Trimming took off 3 bases at V and 5 bases at J, with 17 bases between the two ends. CDR3: CASSFKPASFDQPQHF. CDR3 DNA sequence: TGTGCCAGCAGTTTTAAGCCGGCTTCTTTTGATCAGCCCCAGCATTTT.

This clonotype was recorded a few times. V gene TRBV19 combines with J gene TRBJ2-7; 7 nucleotides agree with TRBD2. Unmatched junction bases numbered 7, after V lost 2 bases and J lost 6 bases. Per germline, CDR1 LNHDA and CDR2 SQIVND (reference sequence). This CDR3 region has 14 residues. The CDR3 DNA reads TGTGCCAGTAGTATACTGGCGGGAGCCTCCGAGCAGTACTTC. Translating gives CASSILAGASEQYF.

This clonotype has a handful of counts. The rearrangement joins TRBV6-2 or TRBV6-3 to TRBJ2-7; D remains unclear. Trimming took off 6 bases at V and 5 bases at J, with 14 bases between the two ends. CDR1 is MNHEY, CDR2 SVGEGT, per germline. The CDR3 loop spans 13 amino acids. DNA for the CDR3: TGTGCCAGCAGCACCGGGCCTCGCGACGAGCAGTACTTC. Its translation is CASSTGPRDEQYF.

This clonotype was observed a few times. V is TRBV7-6 and J is TRBJ2-3; perhaps TRBD2 as D (5 bases). Germline CDR1 SGHVS, CDR2 FNYEAQ. Trimming pared 5 bases from V and 0 bases from J, leaving 9 bases between. This CDR3 spans 14 amino acids. As DNA, the CDR3 is TGTGCCAGCAGCGGACTGTTTAGCACAGATACGCAGTATTTT. It codes for CASSGLFSTDTQYF.

This clonotype was counted a few times. The J gene is TRBJ2-3, the V gene TRBV19, with TRBD2 matching over 7 bases. CDR3 length equals 15 residues. CDR1 LNHDA and CDR2 SQIVND come from the germline V gene (reference sequence). J gave up 2 bases and V 3 bases, and 5 bases lay outside the gene matches. This CDR3 reads CASSMSGGYTDTQYF. In nucleotides, the CDR3 is TGTGCCAGTAGTATGTCGGGGGGATACACAGATACGCAGTATTTT. The whole variable domain, filled in from reference TRBV19 and TRBJ2-3, reads DGGITQSPKYLFRKEGQNVTLSCEQNLNHDAMYWYRQDPGQGLRLIYYSQIVNDFQKGDIAEGYSVSREKKESFPLTVTSAQKNPTAFYLCASSMSGGYTDTQYFGPGTRLTVL.